This entry concerns a single T cell receptor beta chain. Its antigen is unknown. The germline V gene has CDR1 DFQATT and CDR2 SNEGSKA (reference sequence). Losses at the gene ends were 5 bases for V and 6 bases for J; bases not matched to a gene: 7. The CDR3 totals 14 residues. These data come from a study of regulatory T cells in long-lasting Graves disease. Time point given: persistent/refractory GD, antithyroid drugs over 5 years with positive TRAb. The TCR library used RNA extracted from PBMCs. Diagnoses of Graves' disease were made by American Thyroid Association guidelines. Tubes containing EDTA received around 9.5 milliliters of drawn peripheral blood. Points from the study as a whole: Favored usage of TRBV28, TRBJ1-2 and TRBJ2-5 was recorded in persistent disease.

To make TCR beta libraries, researchers used iRepertoire HTBI primers and Arm-PCR of CDR3 regions. TCRdb fed the multiplex PCR reads into MiXCR, producing one record per CDR3 protein. The table shows some 370,000 distinct CDR3 sequences, with roughly 24% occurring only once. The specimen comprised peripheral blood mononuclear cells (PBMCs), sampled when the disease was refractory, from a patient treated with antithyroid drugs. This TCR was recovered from a woman aged 40 to 50 with Graves disease. The chain uses TRBV20-1 and TRBJ1-6; TRBD1 matches 7 bases. In nucleotides, the CDR3 is TGCAGTGCTCCCCAAGGGACAGCTAATTCACCCCTCCACTTT. This gives the protein CSAPQGTANSPLHF.